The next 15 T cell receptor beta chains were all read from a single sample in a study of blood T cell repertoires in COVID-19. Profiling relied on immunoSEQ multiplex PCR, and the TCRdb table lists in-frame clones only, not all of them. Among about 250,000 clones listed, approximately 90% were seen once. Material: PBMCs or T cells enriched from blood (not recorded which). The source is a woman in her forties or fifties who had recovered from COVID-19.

Here the CDR3 DNA reads TGTGCCAGCAGTCTACCGGGACTAGCGGGAGGGAAGCAGTACTTC. This translates into CASSLPGLAGGKQYF. This chain connects TRBV28 to TRBJ2-7, with 16 bases fitting TRBD2. The germline V gene encodes CDR1 MDHEN and CDR2 SYDVKM. Losses at the gene ends were 5 bases for V and 8 bases for J; bases not matched to a gene: 6. This CDR3 spans 15 amino acids.

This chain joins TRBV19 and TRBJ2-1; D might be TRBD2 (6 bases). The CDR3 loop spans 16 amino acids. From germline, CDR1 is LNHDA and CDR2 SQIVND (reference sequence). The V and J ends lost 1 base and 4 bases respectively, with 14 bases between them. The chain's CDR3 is CASSIARGRAYNEQFF. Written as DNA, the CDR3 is TGTGCCAGTAGTATAGCGCGGGGAAGGGCTTACAATGAGCAGTTCTTC.

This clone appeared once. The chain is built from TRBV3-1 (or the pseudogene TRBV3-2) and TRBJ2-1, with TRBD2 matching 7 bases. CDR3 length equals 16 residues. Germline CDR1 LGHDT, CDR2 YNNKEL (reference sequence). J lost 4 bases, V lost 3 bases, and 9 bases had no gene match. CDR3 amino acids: CASSHDGLGIYNEQFF. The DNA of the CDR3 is TGTGCCAGCAGCCACGACGGACTAGGAATTTACAATGAGCAGTTCTTC.

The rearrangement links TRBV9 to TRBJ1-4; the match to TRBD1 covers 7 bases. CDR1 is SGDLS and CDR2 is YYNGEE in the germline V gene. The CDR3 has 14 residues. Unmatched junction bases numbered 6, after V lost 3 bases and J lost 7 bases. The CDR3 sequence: CASSARGTSEKLFF. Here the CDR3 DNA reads TGTGCCAGCAGCGCCAGGGGGACGAGTGAAAAACTGTTTTTT.

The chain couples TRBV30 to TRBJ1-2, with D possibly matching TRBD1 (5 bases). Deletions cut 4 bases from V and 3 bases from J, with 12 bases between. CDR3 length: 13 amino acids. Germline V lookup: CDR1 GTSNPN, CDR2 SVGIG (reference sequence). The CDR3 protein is CAWTREVDYGYTF. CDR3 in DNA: TGTGCCTGGACCAGGGAAGTAGACTATGGCTACACCTTC.

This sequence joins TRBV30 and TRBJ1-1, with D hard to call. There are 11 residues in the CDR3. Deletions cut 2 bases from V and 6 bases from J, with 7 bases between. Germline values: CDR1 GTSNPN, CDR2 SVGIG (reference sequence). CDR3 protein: CAWSQDSEAFF. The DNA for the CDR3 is TGTGCCTGGAGTCAGGACTCTGAAGCTTTCTTT. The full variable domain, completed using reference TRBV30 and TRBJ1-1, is SQTIHQWPATLVQPVGSPLSLECTVEGTSNPNLYWYRQAAGRGLQLLFYSVGIGQISSEVPQNLSASRPQDRQFILSSKKLLLSDSGFYLCAWSQDSEAFFGQGTRLTVV.

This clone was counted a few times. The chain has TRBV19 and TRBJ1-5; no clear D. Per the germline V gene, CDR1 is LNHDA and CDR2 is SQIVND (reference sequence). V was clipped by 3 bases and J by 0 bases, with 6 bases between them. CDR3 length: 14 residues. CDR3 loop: CASSMHGSNQPQHF. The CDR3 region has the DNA TGTGCCAGTAGTATGCACGGTAGCAATCAGCCCCAGCATTTT. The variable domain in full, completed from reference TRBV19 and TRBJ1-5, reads DGGITQSPKYLFRKEGQNVTLSCEQNLNHDAMYWYRQDPGQGLRLIYYSQIVNDFQKGDIAEGYSVSREKKESFPLTVTSAQKNPTAFYLCASSMHGSNQPQHFGDGTRLSIL.

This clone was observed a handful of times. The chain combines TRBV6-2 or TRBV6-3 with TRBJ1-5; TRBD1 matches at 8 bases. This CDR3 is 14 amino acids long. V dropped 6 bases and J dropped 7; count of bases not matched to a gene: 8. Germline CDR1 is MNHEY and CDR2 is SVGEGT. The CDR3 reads CASSGQGGLQPQHF. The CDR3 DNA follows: TGTGCCAGCAGCGGACAGGGAGGACTACAGCCCCAGCATTTT.

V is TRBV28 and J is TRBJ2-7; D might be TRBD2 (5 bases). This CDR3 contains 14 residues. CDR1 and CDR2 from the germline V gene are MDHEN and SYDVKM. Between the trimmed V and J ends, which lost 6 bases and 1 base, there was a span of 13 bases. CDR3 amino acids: CASRTDWDSYEQYF. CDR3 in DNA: TGTGCCAGCAGGACGGACTGGGATTCCTACGAGCAGTACTTC.

The CDR3 region has the DNA TGTGCCAGCAGTGAGGACTCCTATAATTCACCCCTCCACTTT. Its translation is CASSEDSYNSPLHF. The chain combines TRBV7-3 with TRBJ1-6; unclear D gene. With 6 bases removed from V and 0 bases from J, the gap between germline ends came to 6 bases. Germline CDR1 and CDR2: SGHTA and FQGTGA. The CDR3 length is 14 residues. Full variable domain (missing parts from reference TRBV7-3 and TRBJ1-6): GAGVSQTPSNKVTEKGKYVELRCDPISGHTALYWYRQSLGQGPEFLIYFQGTGAADDSGLPNDRFFAVRPEGSVSTLKIQRTERGDSAVYLCASSEDSYNSPLHFGNGTRLTVT.

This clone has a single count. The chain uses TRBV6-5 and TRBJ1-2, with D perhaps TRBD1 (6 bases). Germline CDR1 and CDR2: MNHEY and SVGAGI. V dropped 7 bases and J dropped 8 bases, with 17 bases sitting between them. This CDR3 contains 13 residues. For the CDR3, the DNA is TGTGCCAGCACAAACGGACAGCACGGAGGCTACACCTTC. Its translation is CASTNGQHGGYTF.

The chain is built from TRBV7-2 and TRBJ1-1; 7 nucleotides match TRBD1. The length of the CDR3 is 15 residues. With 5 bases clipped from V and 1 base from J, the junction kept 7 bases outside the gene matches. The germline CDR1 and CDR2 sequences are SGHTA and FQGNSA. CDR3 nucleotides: TGTGCCAGCAGCCTGATGGGACAGCAGAACACTGAAGCTTTCTTT. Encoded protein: CASSLMGQQNTEAFF.

CDR3 in DNA: TGTGCCAGCAGCATGGGACTAGCGGAGCAGTTCTTC. Protein product: CASSMGLAEQFF. The rearrangement links TRBV13 to TRBJ2-1; 10 nucleotides line up with TRBD2. J was trimmed by 10 bases and V by 5 bases; bases with no gene match: 2. Germline lookup yields CDR1 PRHDT and CDR2 FYEKMQ (reference sequence). The length of the CDR3 is 12 residues. Filled out from reference TRBV13 and TRBJ2-1, the complete variable domain reads AAGVIQSPRHLIKEKRETATLKCYPIPRHDTVYWYQQGPGQDPQFLISFYEKMQSDKGSIPDRFSAQQFSDYHSELNMSSLELGDSALYFCASSMGLAEQFFGPGTRLTVL.

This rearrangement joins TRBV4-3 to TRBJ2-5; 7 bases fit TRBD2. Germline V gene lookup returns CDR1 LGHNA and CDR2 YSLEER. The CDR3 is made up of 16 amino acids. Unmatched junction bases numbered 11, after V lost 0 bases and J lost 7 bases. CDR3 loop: CASSQDEASGWGTQYF. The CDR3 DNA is TGCGCCAGCAGCCAAGATGAGGCTAGCGGATGGGGGACCCAGTACTTC.

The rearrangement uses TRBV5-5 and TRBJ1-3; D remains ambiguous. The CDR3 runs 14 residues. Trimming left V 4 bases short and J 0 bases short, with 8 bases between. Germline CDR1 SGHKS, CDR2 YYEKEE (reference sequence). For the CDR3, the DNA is TGTGCCAGCAGCCCTATGGTCTCTGGAAACACCATATATTTT. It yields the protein CASSPMVSGNTIYF. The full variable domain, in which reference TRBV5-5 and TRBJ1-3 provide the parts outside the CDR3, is DAGVTQSPTHLIKTRGQQVTLRCSPISGHKSVSWYQQVLGQGPQFIFQYYEKEERGRGNFPDRFSARQFPNYSSELNVNALLLGDSALYLCASSPMVSGNTIYFGEGSWLTVV.